This T cell receptor (beta chain) was identified during a study of spatial heterogeneity in lung cancer. Study at large: Detected sequences consistently included more beta-chain ones than alpha-chain ones.

This clonotype was counted between two and nine times. As an off-target read in a library built for alpha chains, this beta chain has a frequency of little significance. TCRdb recomputed calls from the 5' RACE reads with MiXCR, one row per CDR3 protein. Here the sample spans roughly 10,000 distinct CDR3 sequences, around 5.8% being singletons. Germline V gene sequence: CDR1 SGHAT, CDR2 FQNNGV. V was trimmed by 5 bases and J by 0 bases, leaving 3 bases between them. The CDR3 is 12 residues long. Described time point: sample taken at primary tumor resection. Unsorted whole RNA from tumor, nontumor lung or frozen PBMC underwent sequencing.

This chain links TRBV11-2 with TRBJ2-3; no definite D call. The TCR comes from a male donor with early-stage non-small cell lung cancer. The specimen was PBMCs, collected at surgery. In DNA, the CDR3 is TGTGCCAGCAGCATTAGCACAGATACGCAGTATTTT. This sequence encodes CASSISTDTQYF.